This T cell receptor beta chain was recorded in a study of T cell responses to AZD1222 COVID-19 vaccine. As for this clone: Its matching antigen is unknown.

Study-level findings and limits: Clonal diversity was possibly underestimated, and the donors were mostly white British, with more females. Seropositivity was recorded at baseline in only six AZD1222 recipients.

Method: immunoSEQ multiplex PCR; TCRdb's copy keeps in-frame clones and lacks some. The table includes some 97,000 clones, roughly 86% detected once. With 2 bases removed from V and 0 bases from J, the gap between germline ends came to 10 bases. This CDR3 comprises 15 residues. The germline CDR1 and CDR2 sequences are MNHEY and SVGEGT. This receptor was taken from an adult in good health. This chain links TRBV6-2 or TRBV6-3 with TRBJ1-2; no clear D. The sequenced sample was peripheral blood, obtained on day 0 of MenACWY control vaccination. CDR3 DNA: TGTGCCAGCAGTTACGGCGGGAATCCTAACTATGGCTACACCTTC. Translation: CASSYGGNPNYGYTF.